These 31 T cell receptor beta chains were all obtained from the same sample, sequenced in a study of T cell changes during pregnancy in multiple sclerosis. Libraries were prepared by immunoSEQ multiplex PCR; TCRdb keeps only in-frame clonotypes and omits some of them. The sample consists of some 46,000 clones, approximately 90% of them appearing once. Material: CD4+ T cells from peripheral blood mononuclear cells, obtained after pregnancy. These TCRs come from a female donor with multiple sclerosis, enrolled in a pregnancy study.

The chain joins TRBV5-4 to TRBJ1-4, with 7 bases that match TRBD1. CDR1 is SGHNT, CDR2 YYREEE, per germline (reference sequence). The V and J ends lost 4 bases and 1 base, in that order; junction bases with no gene match: 4. CDR3 length equals 15 residues. The DNA of the CDR3 is TGTGCCAGCAGCCCTAGGACAGGAACTAATGAAAAACTGTTTTTT. This codes for CASSPRTGTNEKLFF.

CDR3 nucleotides: TGTGCCAGCAGTGATAATATAGTTGTCACCGGGGAGCTGTTTTTT. This codes for CASSDNIVVTGELFF. The chain recombines TRBV6-1 with TRBJ2-2; no clear D gene. The CDR3 extends over 15 amino acids. The germline CDR1 and CDR2 sequences are MNHNS and SASEGT. Trimming cost V 3 bases and J 4 bases, with 12 bases left between them.

CDR3 sequence: CASSRDRGTNEKLFF. The DNA of the CDR3 is TGTGCCAGCAGTCGGGACAGGGGAACTAATGAAAAACTGTTTTTT. The rearrangement uses TRBV2 and TRBJ1-4, with 10 bases fitting TRBD1. Germline V gene data show CDR1 as SNHLY and CDR2 as FYNNEI. The CDR3 contains 15 residues. With V trimmed by 5 bases and J by 1 base, 1 base remained unmatched.

The V call is TRBV7-9, the J call TRBJ1-1; D not resolved. This CDR3 is built from 13 residues. Trimming left V 0 bases short and J 6 bases short, with 8 bases between. Germline V gene data show CDR1 as SEHNR and CDR2 as FQNEAQ (reference sequence). CDR3 in DNA: TGTGCCAGCAGCTTAGCGGAGGGCGCTGAAGCTTTCTTT. Protein: CASSLAEGAEAFF. Together with reference TRBV7-9 and TRBJ1-1, the CDR3 gives the full variable domain: DTGVSQNPRHKITKRGQNVTFRCDPISEHNRLYWYRQTLGQGPEFLTYFQNEAQLEKSRLLSDRFSAERPKGSFSTLEIQRTEQGDSAMYLCASSLAEGAEAFFGQGTRLTVV.

The chain employs TRBV28 and TRBJ2-1; TRBD1 matches 7 bases. The CDR3 loop spans 15 amino acids. The trim removed 4 bases at V and 2 bases at J, leaving 5 bases unmatched. Germline assignment: CDR1 MDHEN and CDR2 SYDVKM. The chain's CDR3 is CASSSLDRPYNEQFF. The CDR3 coding sequence is TGTGCCAGCAGTTCCTTGGACAGGCCCTACAATGAGCAGTTCTTC.

V is TRBV2 and J is TRBJ1-1; 7 nucleotides match TRBD1. This CDR3 is built from 17 residues. The ends lost 0 bases at V and 11 bases at J; junction bases unmatched: 18. Germline CDR1 reads SNHLY; CDR2 reads FYNNEI. CDR3 amino acids: CASSEAPGTALQSGAFF. CDR3 bases: TGTGCCAGCAGTGAAGCGCCCGGGACAGCTTTACAGTCCGGGGCTTTCTTT.

The chain recombines TRBV7-9 with TRBJ1-1; a weak D match, TRBD1 (5 bases). The CDR3 is made up of 17 amino acids. V shed 4 bases and J shed 5 bases, with 23 bases lying between them. In germline, CDR1 is SEHNR, CDR2 FQNEAQ (reference sequence). In DNA, the CDR3 is TGTGCCAGCAGCTCCCTCTTGCTACGGGGGGGTCGGACTGAAGCTTTCTTT. Translating gives CASSSLLLRGGRTEAFF.

The gene calls are TRBV30 and TRBJ1-5; D possibly corresponds to TRBD1 (6 bases). This CDR3 has 16 residues. Germline CDR1 and CDR2: GTSNPN and SVGIG (reference sequence). The V end was cut by 2 bases, the J end by 2 bases, with 16 bases between. The CDR3 is CAWSSRGGAGNQPQHF. The CDR3 DNA reads TGTGCCTGGAGTTCACGGGGGGGGGCCGGCAATCAGCCCCAGCATTTT. The full variable domain, rest sourced from reference TRBV30 and TRBJ1-5, is SQTIHQWPATLVQPVGSPLSLECTVEGTSNPNLYWYRQAAGRGLQLLFYSVGIGQISSEVPQNLSASRPQDRQFILSSKKLLLSDSGFYLCAWSSRGGAGNQPQHFGDGTRLSIL.

The V gene is TRBV27, the J gene TRBJ1-1; 7 bases agree with TRBD1. The junction had 13 bases not matched to a gene; V was cut back by 4 bases and J by 2 bases. The CDR3 consists of 17 residues. Germline CDR1 and CDR2: MNHEY and SMNVEV (reference sequence). The CDR3 coding sequence is TGTGCCAGCAGTTCCCCCGGACAGGTTGGGGGTAACACTGAAGCTTTCTTT. Translation gives CASSSPGQVGGNTEAFF.

The genes are TRBV29-1 and TRBJ2-3; D is possibly TRBD2 (6 bases). Germline V lookup: CDR1 SQVTM, CDR2 ANQGSEA. The CDR3 runs to 12 residues. The CDR3 here is CSHYTAGDTQYF. CDR3 DNA: TGCAGTCATTACACGGCGGGGGATACGCAGTATTTT.

This chain connects TRBV5-1 to TRBJ2-6; possible D gene TRBD1, 6 bases. Germline CDR1 reads SGHRS; CDR2 reads YFSETQ. The CDR3 runs to 18 residues. Trimming cost V 4 bases and J 1 base, with 18 bases left between them. CDR3 loop: CASSDAGTRGSGANVLTF. Here the CDR3 DNA reads TGCGCCAGCAGCGATGCCGGGACCAGGGGTTCTGGGGCCAACGTCCTGACTTTC.

The chain combines TRBV27 with TRBJ1-1; 7 bases are a match to TRBD1. Germline-derived CDR1 and CDR2 are MNHEY and SMNVEV (reference sequence). V shed 6 bases, J shed 0 bases, and the junction held 7 bases outside the gene matches. This CDR3 is 15 amino acids long. CDR3 loop: CASRFRTGMNTEAFF. In nucleotides, the CDR3 is TGTGCCAGCAGATTCCGGACAGGAATGAACACTGAAGCTTTCTTT.

This chain uses TRBV6-1 with TRBJ2-1, with D tentatively TRBD2 (5 bases). The CDR3 totals 14 residues. V was cut by 7 bases and J by 6 bases, with 16 bases left in between. Per the germline V gene, CDR1 is MNHNS and CDR2 is SASEGT. CDR3 in amino acids: CASKPGFNPNEQFF. The CDR3 DNA reads as TGTGCCAGCAAGCCGGGATTTAATCCCAATGAGCAGTTCTTC.

This clone was found once. V and J are TRBV27 and TRBJ2-7, with 7 bases lining up with TRBD1. CDR1 is MNHEY, CDR2 SMNVEV, per germline (reference sequence). The CDR3 covers 18 residues. V gave up 4 bases and J gave up 5 bases; unmatched junction bases: 20. The CDR3 loop reads CASSSFQPLRDRGDEQYF. CDR3 nucleotide sequence: TGTGCCAGCAGTTCCTTCCAACCCCTTCGGGACAGAGGGGACGAGCAGTACTTC.

This clone has more than one count but fewer than ten. The chain employs TRBV7-9 and TRBJ2-1; D gene unclear. Germline V lookup: CDR1 SEHNR, CDR2 FQNEAQ (reference sequence). The length of the CDR3 is 15 residues. Deletions cut 5 bases from V and 10 bases from J, with 21 bases between. This CDR3 is CASSPRRSSLGEQFF. As DNA, the CDR3 is TGTGCCAGCAGCCCCCGTAGGAGTTCCTTAGGAGAGCAGTTCTTC.

The genes are TRBV11-3 and TRBJ2-3; 11 bases align to TRBD2. V was pared by 4 bases and J by 2 bases, with 2 bases of the junction left unmatched. CDR1 and CDR2 (germline): SGHNT, YENEEA. The CDR3 spans 15 residues. The CDR3 protein is CASSSLAGVTDTQYF. CDR3 coding DNA: TGTGCCAGCAGCTCACTAGCGGGGGTCACAGATACGCAGTATTTT.

This sequence joins TRBV5-1 and TRBJ1-2, with a possible D match to TRBD1 (5 bases). The CDR3 contains 16 residues. V lost 0 bases, J lost 4 bases, and 16 bases lay in between. Germline V gives CDR1 SGHRS, CDR2 YFSETQ. The CDR3 nucleotides are TGCGCCAGCAGCTTGGAGCTAGGGGTCGACATCTATGGCTACACCTTC. It yields the protein CASSLELGVDIYGYTF.

V gene TRBV30 combines with J gene TRBJ1-1, with D possibly matching TRBD1 (5 bases). V shed 0 bases and J shed 3 bases, with 8 bases lying between them. CDR1 GTSNPN and CDR2 SVGIG come from the germline V gene (reference sequence). The CDR3 length is 13 residues. The CDR3 DNA is TGTGCCTGGAGTGTTTGGGGGGACACTGAAGCTTTCTTT. Its translation is CAWSVWGDTEAFF.

The chain employs TRBV5-1 and TRBJ2-3; TRBD1 agrees at 11 bases. V dropped 0 bases and J dropped 2; count of bases not matched to a gene: 8. Looked up from germline, CDR1 is SGHRS and CDR2 is YFSETQ. The CDR3 loop spans 18 amino acids. In DNA, the CDR3 is TGCGCCAGCAGCTTGGCCCCCGGGACAGGGGGACTCACAGATACGCAGTATTTT. Translation gives CASSLAPGTGGLTDTQYF.

This clone was recorded once. The chain has TRBV28 and TRBJ1-5; D unresolved. Per the germline V gene, CDR1 is MDHEN and CDR2 is SYDVKM. The CDR3 is 15 residues long. V was shortened by 2 bases and J by 2 bases, with 10 bases between the two germline ends. The CDR3 bases are TGTGCCAGCAGTTTAACCGGGAGAGGCAATCAGCCCCAGCATTTT. Translating it yields CASSLTGRGNQPQHF.

The rearrangement joins TRBV18 to TRBJ2-1; 8 nucleotides align to TRBD2. V lost 3 bases to trimming and J lost 6 bases; unmatched junction nucleotides: 4. This CDR3 has 14 residues. The V gene's germline CDR1 is KGHSH and CDR2 LQKENI. The CDR3 reads CASSPSGSPNEQFF. The CDR3 DNA is TGTGCCAGCTCACCCAGCGGGAGTCCCAATGAGCAGTTCTTC. The full variable domain, in which reference TRBV18 and TRBJ2-1 provide the parts outside the CDR3, is NAGVMQNPRHLVRRRGQEARLRCSPMKGHSHVYWYRQLPEEGLKFMVYLQKENIIDESGMPKERFSAEFPKEGPSILRIQQVVRGDSAAYFCASSPSGSPNEQFFGPGTRLTVL.

V gene TRBV11-2 combines with J gene TRBJ1-2; 11 bases map to TRBD1. Germline values: CDR1 SGHAT, CDR2 FQNNGV. CDR3 length: 14 residues. The V gene end was trimmed by 5 bases and the J gene end by 12 bases; junction bases not matched to a gene: 11. CDR3 sequence (DNA): TGTGCCAGCAGCCGATCAGCCGGGACAGGGGGTGACACCTTC. Translating it yields CASSRSAGTGGDTF.

The V gene is TRBV4-1, the J gene TRBJ1-3, with 8 nucleotides matching TRBD1. The CDR3 has 17 amino acids. CDR1 and CDR2 from the germline V gene are MGHRA and YSYEKL. J lost 0 bases, V lost 4 bases, and 8 bases had no gene match. In DNA form, the CDR3 reads TGCGCCAGCAGCCTAACTAGTACAGGGGGCTCTGGAAACACCATATATTTT. This gives the protein CASSLTSTGGSGNTIYF.

The gene calls are TRBV10-3 and TRBJ1-2; 7 positions match TRBD1. This CDR3 contains 14 residues. V lost 6 bases to trimming and J lost 7 bases; unmatched junction nucleotides: 11. CDR1 ENHRY and CDR2 SYGVKD come from the germline V gene. CDR3 DNA: TGTGCCATCAGGGAGGCTACAGGGGCGGCTGGCTACACCTTC. Its translation is CAIREATGAAGYTF.

J is TRBJ2-6 and V is TRBV19, with TRBD1 as a possible D gene (6 bases). Germline CDR1 LNHDA, CDR2 SQIVND (reference sequence). CDR3 length: 17 amino acids. The germline V and J ends were trimmed by 8 bases and 0 bases, with 17 bases remaining between them. In DNA form, the CDR3 reads TGTGCCAGTCGACAGGTCTTGGGGAGCTCTGGGGCCAACGTCCTGACTTTC. Residues: CASRQVLGSSGANVLTF.

The chain links TRBV7-8 to TRBJ2-5, with 13 bases identical to TRBD2. V was clipped by 5 bases and J by 8 bases; unmatched bases: 8. Germline V gene lookup returns CDR1 SGHVS and CDR2 FQNEAQ. This CDR3 has 15 residues. The CDR3 reads CASSPRTSGSLTQYF. The CDR3 nucleotides are TGTGCCAGCAGCCCTCGGACTAGCGGGAGTCTAACCCAGTACTTC.

The rearrangement uses TRBV5-1 and TRBJ2-1; 9 positions match TRBD1. V dropped 0 bases and J dropped 7; count of bases not matched to a gene: 5. The V gene's germline CDR1 is SGHRS and CDR2 YFSETQ. The CDR3 is 15 residues long. CDR3 nucleotide sequence: TGCGCCAGCAGCTTGGATGGGACAGGGTGGAATGAGCAGTTCTTC. This translates into CASSLDGTGWNEQFF.

The chain employs TRBV5-1 and TRBJ2-3, with a possible D match to TRBD2 (7 bases). The germline CDR1 and CDR2 sequences are SGHRS and YFSETQ. This CDR3 has 14 amino acids. V was shortened by 9 bases and J by 4 bases, with 18 bases between the two germline ends. Here the CDR3 DNA reads TGCGCCACCTCCCTCGGAGGGGGGGCAGATACGCAGTATTTT. Translating it yields CATSLGGGADTQYF.

J is TRBJ2-1 and V is TRBV4-3, with D possibly TRBD1 on 6 matching bases. The V end lost 0 bases, the J end lost 12 bases, and 12 bases lay between the germline ends. The germline V gene encodes CDR1 LGHNA and CDR2 YSLEER. CDR3 length: 13 residues. CDR3 DNA: TGCGCCAGCAGCCAAGATTTGGGACAAGGGCAGTTCTTC. Protein product: CASSQDLGQGQFF.

The chain links TRBV7-9 to TRBJ1-5; TRBD1 matches at 8 bases. Germline values: CDR1 SEHNR, CDR2 FQNEAQ (reference sequence). V was pared by 2 bases and J by 2 bases, with 2 bases of the junction left unmatched. CDR3 length equals 15 residues. The CDR3 sequence: CASSLSGQGNQPQHF. The CDR3 DNA reads TGTGCCAGCAGCTTATCGGGACAGGGCAATCAGCCCCAGCATTTT. Full variable domain (outside the CDR3, taken from reference TRBV7-9 and TRBJ1-5): DTGVSQNPRHKITKRGQNVTFRCDPISEHNRLYWYRQTLGQGPEFLTYFQNEAQLEKSRLLSDRFSAERPKGSFSTLEIQRTEQGDSAMYLCASSLSGQGNQPQHFGDGTRLSIL.

The chain recombines TRBV5-1 with TRBJ1-1; D uncertain. Trimming cost V 4 bases and J 3 bases, with 13 bases left between them. Germline V lookup: CDR1 SGHRS, CDR2 YFSETQ. This CDR3 has 14 residues. CDR3 loop: CASSLMTGYTEAFF. In DNA form, the CDR3 reads TGCGCCAGCAGCCTTATGACGGGGTACACTGAAGCTTTCTTT.